This T cell receptor (beta chain) originates from a study of T cells in Graves' hyperthyroidism and ophthalmopathy. Germline V gene sequence: CDR1 SEHNR, CDR2 FQNEAQ (reference sequence). This CDR3 has 18 residues. Trimming stripped 4 bases from V and 7 bases from J, with 28 bases between. Authors of the study amplified TCR beta CDR3 regions from RNA transcripts. The TCR CDR3 was amplified in a first-round RT-PCR using the HTBI primer set. MiXCR, applied by TCRdb to the multiplex PCR reads, yields one record per CDR3 protein. Of over 450,000 distinct CDR3 sequences in the sample, 17% are singletons; the top ten hold approximately 15%. Broader study findings: Ophthalmopathy prediction by the model preceded onset by a median roughly 6.3 months. Ophthalmopathy was distinguished from stable hyperthyroidism by 13 V-J signatures. Among clonotypes expanded in thyroid above 0.001, most were also found in blood.

This clonotype was recorded at least ten times. Its cognate antigen is unknown. This clonotype was sampled from a woman between 18 and 29 years old with Graves' ophthalmopathy. Material: blood. The V and J genes are TRBV7-9 and TRBJ1-1; D is unclear. The CDR3 loop reads CASSSSIMEDNNSFEAFF. The CDR3 nucleotides read TGTGCCAGCAGCTCTTCAATTATGGAAGATAACAATTCTTTTGAAGCTTTCTTT.